This record concerns one T cell receptor beta chain sequence. Antigen specificity is unknown. The method was immunoSEQ multiplex PCR; TCRdb's version includes in-frame clones alone and lacks a portion of them. The data show about 26,000 clones, with about 88% seen just once and over 11% held by the top ten. The data stem from a study of T cells in localized non-small cell lung cancer. General observations from the study: Because sequencing included only one region (of the tumor), heterogeneity remains possible. Compared with tumor, uninvolved adjacent lung displayed greater T cell clonality, ranking highest overall. Appearances in adjacent lung were noted for a median roughly 50 of the top 100 tumor clones. Increased T cell density in blood showed an association with longer overall survival.

CDR1 SGHRS and CDR2 YFSETQ come from the germline V gene. V trimming: 4 bases; J trimming: 0 bases; junction bases outside the gene matches: 12. This CDR3 has 17 amino acids. The chain has TRBV5-1 and TRBJ2-7; 8 bases map to TRBD1. The TCR was taken from an older female donor with stage II squamous cell lung carcinoma. This material consisted of peripheral blood, taken before any cancer treatment. In DNA, the CDR3 is TGCGCCAGCAGCCCATCCCTGACAGGGGCAAGCTCCTACGAGCAGTACTTC. This sequence encodes CASSPSLTGASSYEQYF.